This T cell receptor beta chain was profiled in a study of blood T cell repertoires in COVID-19. On the study more broadly: COVID-19 samples from acute and convalescent phases originated in the United States, Italy and Spain. From T cells, B-cell-depleted T cells, or PBMCs came the material, which was cDNA or gDNA.

Authors' processing steps: By means of reference gene primer amplification, nucleated cell counts were estimated. The assay was immunoSEQ multiplex PCR, and TCRdb's table has in-frame clones only and misses some. V, J and clone size are taken as reported in that table, and D and trimming were inferred from the DNA itself. The table has about 59,000 clones, 80% to 95% seen once; the top ten hold 15% to 20%. Germline V gene data show CDR1 as KGHSH and CDR2 as LQKENI. The V segment lost 4 bases and the J segment 3 bases; nucleotides outside the gene matches: 1. This CDR3 has 14 amino acids. The chain links TRBV18 to TRBJ1-2, with 11 positions matching TRBD1. The sequencing sample was made of peripheral blood. The source of this sequence is an elderly man with acute or convalescent COVID-19. This chain's CDR3 is CASSLGQGDYGYTF. CDR3 nucleotide sequence: TGTGCCAGCTCACTGGGACAGGGGGACTATGGCTACACCTTC.